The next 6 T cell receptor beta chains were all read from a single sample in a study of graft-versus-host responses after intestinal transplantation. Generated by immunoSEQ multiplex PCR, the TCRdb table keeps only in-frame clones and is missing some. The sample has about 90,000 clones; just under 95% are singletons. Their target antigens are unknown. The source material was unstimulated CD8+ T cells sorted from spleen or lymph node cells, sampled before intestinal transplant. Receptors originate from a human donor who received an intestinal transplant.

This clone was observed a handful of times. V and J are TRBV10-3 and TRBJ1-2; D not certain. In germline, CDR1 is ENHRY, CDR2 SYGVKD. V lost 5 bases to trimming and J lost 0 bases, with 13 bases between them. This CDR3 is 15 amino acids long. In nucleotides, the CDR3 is TGTGCCATCAGTACTGAGTGGGGAGCTAACTATGGCTACACCTTC. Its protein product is CAISTEWGANYGYTF.

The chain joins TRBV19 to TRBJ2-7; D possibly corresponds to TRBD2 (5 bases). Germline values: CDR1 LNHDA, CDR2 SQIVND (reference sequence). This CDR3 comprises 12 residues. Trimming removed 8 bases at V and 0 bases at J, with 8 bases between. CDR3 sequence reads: CASGRSSYEQYF. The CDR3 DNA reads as TGTGCCAGTGGGAGAAGCTCCTACGAGCAGTACTTC. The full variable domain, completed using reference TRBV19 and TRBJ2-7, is DGGITQSPKYLFRKEGQNVTLSCEQNLNHDAMYWYRQDPGQGLRLIYYSQIVNDFQKGDIAEGYSVSREKKESFPLTVTSAQKNPTAFYLCASGRSSYEQYFGPGTRLTVT.

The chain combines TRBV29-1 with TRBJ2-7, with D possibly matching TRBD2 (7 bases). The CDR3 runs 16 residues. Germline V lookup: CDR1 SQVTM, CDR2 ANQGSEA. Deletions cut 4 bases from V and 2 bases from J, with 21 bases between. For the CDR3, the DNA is TGCAGCGTTGTGGGACATCCGGGGGGTGTCGCCTACGAGCAGTACTTC. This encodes CSVVGHPGGVAYEQYF.

CDR3 nucleotides: TGTGCCACCGGGGACACTTCCTACGAGCAGTACTTC. It yields the protein CATGDTSYEQYF. The chain has TRBV6-5 and TRBJ2-7, with a tentative D call TRBD1 (6 bases). This CDR3 region has 12 residues. The germline gives CDR1 MNHEY, CDR2 SVGAGI. Trimming shortened V by 10 bases and J by 1 base, and 11 bases separated the two germline ends.

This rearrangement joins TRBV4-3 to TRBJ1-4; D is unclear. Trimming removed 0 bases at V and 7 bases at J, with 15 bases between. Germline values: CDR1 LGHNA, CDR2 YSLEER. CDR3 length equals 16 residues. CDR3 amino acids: CASSQDRSRFPEKLFF. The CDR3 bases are TGCGCCAGCAGCCAAGATAGATCCCGTTTCCCTGAAAAACTGTTTTTT.

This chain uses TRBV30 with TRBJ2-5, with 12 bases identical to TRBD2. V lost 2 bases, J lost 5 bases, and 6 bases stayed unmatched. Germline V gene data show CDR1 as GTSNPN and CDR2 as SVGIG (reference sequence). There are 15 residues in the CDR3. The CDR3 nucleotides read TGTGCCTGGAGTATGACTAGCGGGGGTTCGGAGACCCAGTACTTC. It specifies CAWSMTSGGSETQYF.